This T cell receptor (beta chain) was identified in a study of early T cells in non-severe SARS-CoV-2 infection. At the level of the study: Unsorted whole blood bulk RNA was sequenced, with unpaired chains. Study results and caveats: VDJdb matching skewed toward anti-spike CD8 responses, missing private and CD4 specificities.

V was pared by 6 bases and J by 7 bases, with 15 bases of the junction left unmatched. The CDR3 consists of 17 residues. Per germline, CDR1 MNHEY and CDR2 SVGAGI. This clonotype was seen ten or more times. The antigen is undetermined. Unique molecular identifier tags were affixed to discrete cDNA molecules. TCRdb reprocessed the 5' RACE reads with MiXCR, giving one entry per CDR3 protein. The sample includes more than 70,000 distinct CDR3 sequences, about 10% seen only once; the top ten take more than 10%. The source is an adult who was a healthcare worker with PCR-confirmed SARS-CoV-2 infection or an uninfected control (not recorded which). This material consisted of whole blood, taken at baseline. The chain carries TRBV6-5 and TRBJ2-1; 10 nucleotides line up with TRBD2. The CDR3: CASRGSGGSGVRNEQFF. CDR3 nucleotides: TGTGCCAGCAGAGGTAGCGGGGGGTCAGGGGTAAGGAATGAGCAGTTCTTC.